A single sample gave rise to the 20 T cell receptor beta chains below, sequenced in a study of T-cell memory formation after mild COVID-19. TCRdb itself ran the 5' RACE reads through MiXCR, one entry per CDR3 protein. The table has around 110,000 distinct CDR3 sequences, over 15% seen once. The sequencing sample was made of PBMCs or a T cell subset sorted from them (not recorded which). Source of these receptors: an adult woman who had mild COVID-19 (a few samples of this study predate the infection). Cell type and time point are not known.

This clonotype was observed many times. V usage is TRBV3-1 and J usage is TRBJ2-1, with D maybe TRBD2 (6 bases). Germline V gene data show CDR1 as LGHDT and CDR2 as YNNKEL (reference sequence). V was clipped by 1 base and J by 2 bases, with 12 bases between them. The CDR3 covers 16 residues. In DNA, the CDR3 is TGTGCCAGCAGCCAAGCAGCTAGCGCTCCCTACAATGAGCAGTTCTTC. It specifies CASSQAASAPYNEQFF.

The rearrangement joins TRBV11-2 to TRBJ2-3; 11 bases line up with TRBD2. The CDR3 has 17 residues. Germline values: CDR1 SGHAT, CDR2 FQNNGV. J lost 4 bases, V lost 5 bases, and 11 bases had no gene match. The CDR3 reads CASSQGLAEPRADTQYF. In nucleotides, the CDR3 is TGTGCCAGCAGCCAGGGACTAGCGGAGCCTAGGGCAGATACGCAGTATTTT. The full variable domain, in which reference TRBV11-2 and TRBJ2-3 provide the parts outside the CDR3, is EAGVAQSPRYKIIEKRQSVAFWCNPISGHATLYWYQQILGQGPKLLIQFQNNGVVDDSQLPKDRFSAERLKGVDSTLKIQPAKLEDSAVYLCASSQGLAEPRADTQYFGPGTRLTVL.

The rearrangement uses TRBV19 and TRBJ2-5; 11 bases fit TRBD2. CDR3 length equals 15 residues. V lost 8 bases and J lost 0; bases outside the gene matches: 5. Germline-derived CDR1 and CDR2 are LNHDA and SQIVND (reference sequence). In nucleotides, the CDR3 is TGTGCCAGTCGACTAGCGGGATCGTACCAAGAGACCCAGTACTTC. Its translation is CASRLAGSYQETQYF.

The rearrangement links TRBV9 to TRBJ2-3; D ambiguous. Germline values: CDR1 SGDLS, CDR2 YYNGEE. Trimming removed 0 bases at V and 3 bases at J, with 11 bases between. This CDR3 spans 15 amino acids. The DNA for the CDR3 is TGTGCCAGCAGCGTAGGAGGAGCAAGGACAGATACGCAGTATTTT. It encodes CASSVGGARTDTQYF. The full variable domain, rest sourced from reference TRBV9 and TRBJ2-3, is DSGVTQTPKHLITATGQRVTLRCSPRSGDLSVYWYQQSLDQGLQFLIQYYNGEERAKGNILERFSAQQFPDLHSELNLSSLELGDSALYFCASSVGGARTDTQYFGPGTRLTVL.

This clonotype showed up just a few times. The chain joins TRBV7-6 to TRBJ2-1, with a tentative D call TRBD2 (6 bases). Trimming removed 4 bases from V and 5 bases from J, with 12 bases in between. Germline values: CDR1 SGHVS, CDR2 FNYEAQ. There are 14 residues in the CDR3. DNA of the CDR3: TGTGCCAGCAGCTCCAGACTAGGTGACAATGAGCAGTTCTTC. Its translation: CASSSRLGDNEQFF.

The V and J genes are TRBV25-1 and TRBJ2-2; D uncertain. Germline V gene lookup returns CDR1 MGHDK and CDR2 SYGVNS. The CDR3 has 15 residues. V was trimmed by 0 bases and J by 2 bases, leaving 7 bases between them. In DNA form, the CDR3 reads TGTGCCAGCAGTGAATACAGCTTTAACACCGGGGAGCTGTTTTTT. Its protein product is CASSEYSFNTGELFF.

The V gene is TRBV2, the J gene TRBJ2-1; 8 bases are shared with TRBD1. This CDR3 has 15 residues. V shed 6 bases, J shed 3 bases, and the junction held 7 bases outside the gene matches. Germline assignment: CDR1 SNHLY and CDR2 FYNNEI. The CDR3 DNA reads as TGTGCCAGCAGCGACTCAGGGGGCATCTACAATGAGCAGTTCTTC. Translation: CASSDSGGIYNEQFF.

V is TRBV7-6 and J is TRBJ1-1; 7 nucleotides agree with TRBD1. The V gene end was trimmed by 5 bases and the J gene end by 2 bases; junction bases not matched to a gene: 11. Germline-derived CDR1 and CDR2 are SGHVS and FNYEAQ. CDR3 length: 16 amino acids. The CDR3 nucleotides read TGTGCCAGCAGCCGGGACAGTCACACTCTTAACACTGAAGCTTTCTTT. Its translation is CASSRDSHTLNTEAFF.

This clonotype occurred a few times. The CDR3 loop is CASSYSTGTVSYEQYF. CDR3 DNA sequence: TGTGCCAGCAGTTACTCGACCGGGACAGTGAGCTACGAGCAGTACTTC. The chain links TRBV6-5 to TRBJ2-7; 7 bases align to TRBD1. Trimming removed 0 bases from V and 3 bases from J; junction bases left unmatched: 8. CDR1 and CDR2 (germline): MNHEY, SVGAGI. The length of the CDR3 is 16 residues.

This clonotype has more than one count but fewer than ten. The CDR3 sequence is CSVDPTGGGYTF. The CDR3, as DNA: TGCAGCGTTGATCCAACAGGGGGGGGCTACACCTTC. The chain employs TRBV29-1 and TRBJ1-2; 8 bases match TRBD1. This CDR3 is 12 amino acids long. Germline V gives CDR1 SQVTM, CDR2 ANQGSEA. Unmatched junction bases numbered 5, after V lost 3 bases and J lost 8 bases.

The chain links TRBV11-2 to TRBJ1-6, with D possibly TRBD1 on 6 matching bases. The CDR3 runs to 15 residues. Germline values: CDR1 SGHAT, CDR2 FQNNGV. Trimming cost V 5 bases and J 9 bases, with 17 bases left between them. This chain's CDR3 is CASSLPGGGGSPLHF. DNA for the CDR3: TGTGCCAGCAGCCTTCCCGGGGGGGGCGGTTCACCCCTCCACTTT. Full variable domain (remainder filled in from reference TRBV11-2 and TRBJ1-6): EAGVAQSPRYKIIEKRQSVAFWCNPISGHATLYWYQQILGQGPKLLIQFQNNGVVDDSQLPKDRFSAERLKGVDSTLKIQPAKLEDSAVYLCASSLPGGGGSPLHFGNGTRLTVT.

The rearrangement links TRBV29-1 to TRBJ1-1; D possibly corresponds to TRBD1 (6 bases). The V gene lost 5 bases and the J gene lost 8 bases, with 30 bases spanning the gap. The CDR3 contains 17 residues. Germline loops: CDR1 SQVTM, CDR2 ANQGSEA. The CDR3: CSVTVRPGEALFGEAFF. In DNA form, the CDR3 reads TGCAGCGTTACCGTGAGGCCAGGGGAGGCTTTGTTTGGAGAAGCTTTCTTT.

This clonotype was detected many times. The genes are TRBV12-3 or TRBV12-4 and TRBJ2-7, with a possible D match to TRBD1 (5 bases). The germline V and J ends were trimmed by 7 bases and 7 bases, with 17 bases remaining between them. The CDR3 sequence is 13 residues long. CDR3 in amino acids: CASTHRAGREQYF. CDR3 nucleotide sequence: TGTGCCAGCACCCATCGGGCAGGGCGAGAGCAGTACTTC.

The V and J genes are TRBV29-1 and TRBJ2-7, with 14 nucleotides matching TRBD2. Germline V gene lookup returns CDR1 SQVTM and CDR2 ANQGSEA. This CDR3 comprises 18 residues. The J segment lost 3 bases and the V segment lost 6 bases, leaving 16 bases of the junction unmatched. CDR3 sequence: CSVLEGTSGRISLYEQYF. The CDR3 DNA reads TGCAGCGTCCTGGAAGGGACTAGCGGGAGAATATCCCTCTACGAGCAGTACTTC.

This chain joins TRBV7-3 and TRBJ1-5; 8 bases line up with TRBD1. The ends lost 7 bases at V and 8 bases at J; junction bases unmatched: 13. This CDR3 has 15 amino acids. In germline, CDR1 is SGHTA, CDR2 FQGTGA. The CDR3 here is CASIKSGGGVEPQHF. The CDR3 DNA reads as TGTGCCAGCATTAAATCAGGGGGCGGGGTAGAGCCCCAGCATTTT.

The chain uses TRBV12-3 or TRBV12-4 and TRBJ1-6, with D perhaps matching TRBD1 (5 bases). The V end was cut by 3 bases, the J end by 14 bases, with 14 bases between. The CDR3 length is 13 residues. The DNA for the CDR3 is TGTGCCAGCAGTTTGGGGCAGCAATTCACCCTCCACTTT. This codes for CASSLGQQFTLHF.

CDR3 DNA: TGTGCCAGCAGCTGGAGGGGACCGAACACTGAAGCTTTCTTT. Translating it yields CASSWRGPNTEAFF. The gene calls are TRBV7-9 and TRBJ1-1; a weak D match, TRBD1 (5 bases). Germline V gives CDR1 SEHNR, CDR2 FQNEAQ (reference sequence). V lost 4 bases and J lost 1, with 10 bases in between. The CDR3 totals 14 residues.

In this sample, this clonotype turned up a few times. The chain uses TRBV24-1 and TRBJ1-5, with D possibly TRBD1 on 6 matching bases. The V gene lost 3 bases and the J gene lost 4 bases, with 9 bases spanning the gap. Per the germline V gene, CDR1 is KGHDR and CDR2 is SFDVKD. This CDR3 is 14 amino acids long. CDR3 residues: CATSDGRGNQPQHF. Written as DNA, the CDR3 is TGTGCCACCAGTGATGGCAGGGGAAATCAGCCCCAGCATTTT.

This clonotype has just a few counts. This rearrangement joins TRBV6-5 to TRBJ2-3, with 7 nucleotides matching TRBD2. The CDR3 totals 16 residues. With V trimmed by 2 bases and J by 3 bases, 8 bases remained unmatched. Germline CDR1 is MNHEY and CDR2 is SVGAGI. The CDR3 reads CASSYGPGRETDTQYF. CDR3 nucleotide sequence: TGTGCCAGCAGTTACGGGCCGGGGAGGGAAACAGATACGCAGTATTTT.

This chain connects TRBV7-9 to TRBJ1-5; the D is unclear. This CDR3 contains 15 residues. Germline CDR1 reads SEHNR; CDR2 reads FQNEAQ (reference sequence). V was cut by 4 bases and J by 5 bases, with 15 bases left in between. The CDR3 protein is CASSSPGNDDQPQHF. In DNA, the CDR3 is TGTGCCAGCAGCTCACCGGGTAATGATGATCAGCCCCAGCATTTT.